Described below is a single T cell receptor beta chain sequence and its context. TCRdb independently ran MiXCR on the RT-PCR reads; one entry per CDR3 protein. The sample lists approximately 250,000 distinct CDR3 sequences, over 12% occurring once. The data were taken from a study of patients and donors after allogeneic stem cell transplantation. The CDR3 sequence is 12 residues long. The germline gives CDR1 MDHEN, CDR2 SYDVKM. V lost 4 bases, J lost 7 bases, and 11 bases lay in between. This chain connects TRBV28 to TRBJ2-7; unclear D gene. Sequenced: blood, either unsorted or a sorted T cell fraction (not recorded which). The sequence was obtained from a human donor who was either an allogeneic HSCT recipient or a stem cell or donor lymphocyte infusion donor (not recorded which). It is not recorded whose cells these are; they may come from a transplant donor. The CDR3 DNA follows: TGTGCCAGCAGTTCCCCCTACGTGGAGCAGTACTTC. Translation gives CASSSPYVEQYF.